The 32 T cell receptor beta chains below come from one sample, sequenced in a study of blood T cell repertoires in COVID-19. Sequencing used immunoSEQ multiplex PCR; TCRdb keeps in-frame clones, though not all of them. The data contain 75,000 to 95,000 clones, 85% to 90% of them singletons. The specimen was peripheral blood. The receptors here all came from a middle-aged man with active COVID-19.

The rearrangement uses TRBV19 and TRBJ2-7, with D maybe TRBD1 (6 bases). CDR1 and CDR2 from the germline V gene are LNHDA and SQIVND (reference sequence). With 6 bases removed from V and 4 bases from J, the gap between germline ends came to 19 bases. This CDR3 has 15 residues. The CDR3 here is CASSLEQGFRYEQYF. CDR3 nucleotide sequence: TGTGCCAGTAGCCTAGAACAGGGTTTCCGTTACGAGCAGTACTTC.

This chain joins TRBV4-3 and TRBJ1-2, with D possibly matching TRBD1 (6 bases). CDR1 and CDR2 (germline): LGHNA, YSLEER. The CDR3 is 14 amino acids. Between the trimmed V and J ends, which lost 4 bases and 7 bases, there was a span of 16 bases. CDR3 nucleotides: TGCGCCAGCAGCCTAGACGGGGGGCTGAGTGGCTACACCTTC. As protein: CASSLDGGLSGYTF.

This clone was seen more than once but under ten times. The V gene is TRBV4-1, the J gene TRBJ1-2; tentatively, D is TRBD1 (5 bases). Trimming took off 4 bases at V and 8 bases at J, with 17 bases between the two ends. CDR1 and CDR2 (germline): MGHRA, YSYEKL. This CDR3 is built from 14 residues. CDR3 loop: CASSLTVAARGYTF. CDR3 DNA sequence: TGCGCCAGCAGCCTGACAGTGGCCGCGAGGGGCTACACCTTC.

The chain combines TRBV27 with TRBJ2-7; possible D gene TRBD1, 6 bases. The CDR3 has 14 amino acids. Germline CDR1 MNHEY, CDR2 SMNVEV (reference sequence). V gave up 8 bases and J gave up 6 bases, with 20 bases separating them. The CDR3 nucleotides are TGTGCCAGCCACCAGGTTGCAGGGGTGGGCGAGCAGTACTTC. Translation: CASHQVAGVGEQYF.

This clone was seen only once. The V gene is TRBV18, the J gene TRBJ2-7, with TRBD2 identical over 10 bases. In germline, CDR1 is KGHSH, CDR2 LQKENI. The V and J ends lost 4 bases and 3 bases, in that order; junction bases with no gene match: 12. This CDR3 has 17 amino acids. CDR3 DNA sequence: TGTGCCAGCTCACTCGAAAGTCGAGCGGGAGGGAACTACGAGCAGTACTTC. It translates to CASSLESRAGGNYEQYF.

V gene TRBV12-3 or TRBV12-4 combines with J gene TRBJ2-7, with 8 bases fitting TRBD1. The CDR3 contains 13 residues. V gave up 4 bases and J gave up 3 bases; unmatched junction bases: 2. The CDR3 bases are TGTGCCAGCAGTTCGGACAGGGACTACGAGCAGTACTTC. Its translation: CASSSDRDYEQYF.

V and J are TRBV5-1 and TRBJ2-3; TRBD2 matches at 7 bases. This CDR3 has 13 residues. V trimming: 4 bases; J trimming: 4 bases; junction bases outside the gene matches: 3. Germline assignment: CDR1 SGHRS and CDR2 YFSETQ. CDR3 residues: CASSPREADTQYF. DNA for the CDR3: TGCGCCAGCAGCCCTCGGGAGGCAGATACGCAGTATTTT.

This clone was observed a handful of times. The gene calls are TRBV2 and TRBJ1-2; TRBD1 matches at 7 bases. Looked up from germline, CDR1 is SNHLY and CDR2 is FYNNEI. J was trimmed by 6 bases and V by 3 bases; bases with no gene match: 4. The CDR3 is 13 amino acids. The CDR3 here is CASSEGTADGYTF. The CDR3 DNA is TGTGCCAGCAGTGAGGGGACAGCCGATGGCTACACCTTC. Looking up the rest from reference TRBV2 and TRBJ1-2 gives the full variable domain: EPEVTQTPSHQVTQMGQEVILRCVPISNHLYFYWYRQILGQKVEFLVSFYNNEISEKSEIFDDQFSVERPDGSNFTLKIRSTKLEDSAMYFCASSEGTADGYTFGSGTRLTVV.

The chain links TRBV6-5 to TRBJ2-3, with D possibly matching TRBD2 (6 bases). The V gene's germline CDR1 is MNHEY and CDR2 SVGAGI. This CDR3 region has 14 residues. V lost 7 bases, J lost 2 bases, and 13 bases lay in between. DNA of the CDR3: TGTGCCAGCAAGGAGGGCTGGGACACAGATACGCAGTATTTT. Amino acid sequence: CASKEGWDTDTQYF.

V is TRBV18 and J is TRBJ2-7, with 7 bases that match TRBD1. The CDR3 length is 14 residues. J lost 5 bases, V lost 2 bases, and 6 bases had no gene match. Per germline, CDR1 KGHSH and CDR2 LQKENI. In nucleotides, the CDR3 is TGTGCCAGCTCACCAGCTGCAGGGGGTAACGAGCAGTACTTC. It encodes CASSPAAGGNEQYF.

This sequence joins TRBV12-3 or TRBV12-4 and TRBJ1-5; D possibly corresponds to TRBD1 (5 bases). V lost 3 bases and J 9 bases, leaving 9 bases between the germline ends. The CDR3 loop spans 12 amino acids. The CDR3 protein is CASSFPGGPQHF. Here the CDR3 DNA reads TGTGCCAGCAGTTTCCCCGGGGGGCCCCAGCATTTT.

The chain joins TRBV3-1 (or the pseudogene TRBV3-2) to TRBJ2-7, with TRBD2 matching 10 bases. CDR1 and CDR2 (germline): LGHDT, YNNKEL (reference sequence). This CDR3 is built from 15 residues. J lost 4 bases, V lost 4 bases, and 7 bases had no gene match. The CDR3 here is CASSRPAGGLYEQYF. In DNA, the CDR3 is TGTGCCAGCAGCCGACCAGCGGGAGGGCTGTACGAGCAGTACTTC.

This rearrangement joins TRBV7-8 to TRBJ2-7, with D possibly TRBD1 on 6 matching bases. The length of the CDR3 is 15 residues. V was cut by 1 base and J by 2 bases, with 12 bases left in between. Germline lookup yields CDR1 SGHVS and CDR2 FQNEAQ. The CDR3 DNA is TGTGCCAGCAGCTTAGGAACAGGGATCACCTACGAGCAGTACTTC. It yields the protein CASSLGTGITYEQYF.

The chain carries TRBV5-1 and TRBJ2-1, with D possibly matching TRBD2 (6 bases). Germline V CDR1 and CDR2: SGHRS, YFSETQ. V lost 0 bases to trimming and J lost 5 bases, with 12 bases between them. The CDR3 is 15 residues long. DNA of the CDR3: TGCGCCAGCAGCTTGGCTCTAGCGAGGAACAATGAGCAGTTCTTC. Protein product: CASSLALARNNEQFF.

The chain couples TRBV12-3 or TRBV12-4 to TRBJ1-4, with TRBD1 matching over 7 bases. This CDR3 has 13 amino acids. V gave up 6 bases and J gave up 8 bases; unmatched junction bases: 6. The CDR3: CASREQGREKLFF. For the CDR3, the DNA is TGTGCCAGCAGGGAACAGGGGAGAGAAAAACTGTTTTTT.

V usage is TRBV28 and J usage is TRBJ1-2; D is perhaps TRBD1 (6 bases). V lost 2 bases and J 5 bases, leaving 9 bases between the germline ends. Per the germline V gene, CDR1 is MDHEN and CDR2 is SYDVKM. The CDR3 totals 13 residues. CDR3 amino acids: CASSLGGAYGYTF. For the CDR3, the DNA is TGTGCCAGCAGTTTAGGGGGCGCTTATGGCTACACCTTC.

V usage is TRBV19 and J usage is TRBJ1-6; the D is unclear. Germline assignment: CDR1 LNHDA and CDR2 SQIVND (reference sequence). This CDR3 has 13 residues. V lost 4 bases, J lost 5 bases, and 6 bases lay in between. CDR3 nucleotide sequence: TGTGCCAGTAGTAAGCGGGATAATTCACCCCTCCACTTT. It is translated as CASSKRDNSPLHF.

The V call is TRBV18, the J call TRBJ1-5; 7 bases map to TRBD1. This CDR3 is built from 17 residues. The V segment lost 2 bases and the J segment 7 bases; nucleotides outside the gene matches: 14. From germline, CDR1 is KGHSH and CDR2 LQKENI. The CDR3 coding sequence is TGTGCCAGCTCACCAAGCAACCAGGACAGGTACGGACAGCCCCAGCATTTT. Its protein product is CASSPSNQDRYGQPQHF.

The rearrangement uses TRBV6-1 and TRBJ1-1, with D uncertain. Trimming pared 2 bases from V and 5 bases from J, leaving 15 bases between. CDR3 length equals 15 residues. The germline CDR1 and CDR2 sequences are MNHNS and SASEGT. The CDR3 loop reads CASSELTVRKTEAFF. The CDR3 DNA reads TGTGCCAGCAGTGAACTTACAGTACGGAAGACTGAAGCTTTCTTT.

The rearrangement uses TRBV28 and TRBJ1-2, with TRBD1 matching over 7 bases. Looked up from germline, CDR1 is MDHEN and CDR2 is SYDVKM. V lost 6 bases to trimming and J lost 4 bases; unmatched junction nucleotides: 8. This CDR3 contains 14 residues. The CDR3 is CASSQSQGSYGYTF. As DNA, the CDR3 is TGTGCCAGCAGCCAATCACAGGGGTCCTATGGCTACACCTTC.

The J gene is TRBJ1-1, the V gene TRBV7-2, with a tentative D call TRBD1 (6 bases). V dropped 1 base and J dropped 11 bases, with 14 bases sitting between them. CDR3 length: 13 residues. Germline loops: CDR1 SGHTA, CDR2 FQGNSA. The chain's CDR3 is CASSLDRDLLAFF. The DNA of the CDR3 is TGTGCCAGCAGCTTAGACAGGGATCTTTTGGCTTTCTTT.

Only a few counts were recorded for this clone. The CDR3 loop reads CASSSGGYEAFF. The CDR3 DNA reads TGTGCCAGCAGCTCAGGGGGATATGAAGCTTTCTTT. J is TRBJ1-1 and V is TRBV11-2; 7 nucleotides match TRBD1. CDR3 size: 12 residues. The V and J ends lost 4 bases and 7 bases, in that order; junction bases with no gene match: 3. Germline V gene lookup returns CDR1 SGHAT and CDR2 FQNNGV.

This clone was seen just once. The V and J genes are TRBV29-1 and TRBJ1-2; D ambiguous. This CDR3 comprises 11 residues. Germline V gives CDR1 SQVTM, CDR2 ANQGSEA. Trimming pared 4 bases from V and 4 bases from J, leaving 7 bases between. The DNA for the CDR3 is TGCAGCGTTGGCCCGAGCTATGGCTACACCTTC. Translated: CSVGPSYGYTF. The whole variable domain, filled in from reference TRBV29-1 and TRBJ1-2, reads SAVISQKPSRDICQRGTSLTIQCQVDSQVTMMFWYRQQPGQSLTLIATANQGSEATYESGFVIDKFPISRPNLTFSTLTVSNMSPEDSSIYLCSVGPSYGYTFGSGTRLTVV.

This rearrangement joins TRBV19 to TRBJ1-4; D possibly corresponds to TRBD1 (5 bases). This CDR3 has 16 amino acids. Trimming removed 3 bases from V and 2 bases from J, with 13 bases in between. Germline V CDR1 and CDR2: LNHDA, SQIVND (reference sequence). The CDR3 DNA follows: TGTGCCAGTAGTATCCCGAGTTCAGGGACTAATGAAAAACTGTTTTTT. This translates into CASSIPSSGTNEKLFF.

The chain joins TRBV3-1 (or the pseudogene TRBV3-2) to TRBJ1-3, with D hard to call. The CDR3 has 16 amino acids. Germline V gives CDR1 LGHDT, CDR2 YNNKEL (reference sequence). Trimming cost V 1 base and J 0 bases, with 10 bases left between them. As DNA, the CDR3 is TGTGCCAGCAGCCAAGTGCAAAAGAGCTCTGGAAACACCATATATTTT. Translated, it gives CASSQVQKSSGNTIYF.

The chain has TRBV28 and TRBJ2-7; weak D call: TRBD2 (6 bases). Trimming left V 10 bases short and J 4 bases short, with 20 bases between. CDR3 length: 14 amino acids. CDR1 and CDR2 (germline): MDHEN, SYDVKM. The chain's CDR3 is CATKRRGAVYEQYF. CDR3 DNA sequence: TGTGCCACCAAAAGGCGCGGGGCCGTTTACGAGCAGTACTTC.

V and J are TRBV18 and TRBJ2-6; D uncertain. Trimming pared 3 bases from V and 2 bases from J, leaving 8 bases between. CDR3 size: 15 residues. Germline-derived CDR1 and CDR2 are KGHSH and LQKENI. The CDR3 DNA sequence: TGTGCCAGCTCACCCGGAGTTACTGGGGCCAACGTCCTGACTTTC. Protein sequence: CASSPGVTGANVLTF.

The chain has TRBV5-1 and TRBJ2-7, with a tentative D call TRBD2 (5 bases). The V end lost 0 bases, the J end lost 4 bases, and 8 bases lay between the germline ends. The CDR3 length is 13 residues. Looked up from germline, CDR1 is SGHRS and CDR2 is YFSETQ. CDR3 region: CASSLDGGYEQYF. The CDR3 DNA reads as TGCGCCAGCAGCTTGGACGGAGGTTACGAGCAGTACTTC.

The CDR3 sequence: CASGLDIGELFF. The CDR3, as DNA: TGTGCTAGTGGTTTGGATATCGGGGAGCTGTTTTTT. The chain links TRBV12-5 to TRBJ2-2; D is unresolved. The CDR3 totals 12 residues. V shed 1 base and J shed 7 bases, with 4 bases lying between them. Germline V gene data show CDR1 as LGHNT and CDR2 as FRNRAP.

This clone was found once. V and J are TRBV27 and TRBJ2-3, with 13 positions matching TRBD2. This CDR3 spans 15 amino acids. Germline trimming cut 6 bases from V and 6 bases from J; bases unmatched to any gene: 6. The germline V gene encodes CDR1 MNHEY and CDR2 SMNVEV (reference sequence). CDR3 in DNA: TGTGCCAGCAGAAGGGGACTAGCGGGATTGGATACGCAGTATTTT. Encoded protein: CASRRGLAGLDTQYF.

This clone appeared once. J is TRBJ1-3 and V is TRBV12-5; maybe TRBD1 (5 bases). V was shortened by 3 bases and J by 2 bases, with 14 bases between the two germline ends. CDR1 is LGHNT, CDR2 FRNRAP, per germline. The CDR3 length is 16 residues. CDR3 residues: CASGFGAPRTGNTIYF. The CDR3 bases are TGTGCTAGTGGTTTTGGGGCTCCGCGGACTGGAAACACCATATATTTT.

The chain's CDR3 is CATSDLEGSSYNEQFF. The DNA for the CDR3 is TGTGCCACCAGTGATTTGGAGGGCAGCTCCTACAATGAGCAGTTCTTC. This chain links TRBV24-1 with TRBJ2-1; maybe TRBD2 (5 bases). V lost 0 bases to trimming and J lost 0 bases, with 8 bases between them. CDR1 and CDR2 (germline): KGHDR, SFDVKD. The CDR3 runs 16 residues.